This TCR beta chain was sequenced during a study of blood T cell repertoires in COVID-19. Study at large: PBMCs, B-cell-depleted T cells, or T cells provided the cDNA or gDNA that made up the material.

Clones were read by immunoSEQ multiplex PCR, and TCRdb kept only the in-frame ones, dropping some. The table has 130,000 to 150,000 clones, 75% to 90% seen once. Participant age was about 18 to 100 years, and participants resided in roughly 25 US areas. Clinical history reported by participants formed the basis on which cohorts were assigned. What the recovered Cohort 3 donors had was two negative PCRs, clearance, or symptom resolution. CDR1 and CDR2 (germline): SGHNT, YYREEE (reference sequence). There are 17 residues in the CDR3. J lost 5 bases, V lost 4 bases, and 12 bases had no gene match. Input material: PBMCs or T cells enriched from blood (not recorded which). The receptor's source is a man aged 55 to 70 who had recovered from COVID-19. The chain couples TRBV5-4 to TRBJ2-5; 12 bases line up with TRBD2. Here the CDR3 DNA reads TGTGCCAGCAGCCACCCGGCTAGCGGGAGGGCCGGGGAGACCCAGTACTTC. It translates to CASSHPASGRAGETQYF.